This T cell receptor (beta chain) was sequenced for a study of Graves' ophthalmopathy and Graves' hyperthyroidism. Study-level background: Peripheral blood collection took place at initial diagnosis, before any treatment. General study findings and limits: Appearing in blood as well were most expanded thyroid clonotypes above 0.001 frequency.

New diagnoses, under 2 months' duration, and ages 18 to 65 characterized the hyperthyroidism patients. Establishment of the diagnosis relied upon clinical symptoms, serum thyroxine, TRAb, thyroid ultrasound and orbital computed tomography. Amplification targeted the TCR beta CDR3 regions, with RNA transcripts as the source material. The library came from an HTBI-primed first-round RT-PCR and a second-round multiplex PCR. MiXCR was run by TCRdb on the multiplex PCR reads, yielding one entry per CDR3 protein. This table has some 370,000 distinct CDR3 sequences, approximately 17% appearing once. This clonotype was picked up many times. No antigen is known for it. The ends were cut back, 5 bases at V and 6 bases at J, with 8 bases in the middle. CDR1 and CDR2 from the germline V gene are DFQATT and SNEGSKA (reference sequence). CDR3 size: 10 residues.

The sequence was obtained from an adult woman with stable Graves' hyperthyroidism. The chain links TRBV20-1 to TRBJ2-7; weak D call: TRBD1 (5 bases). Sequences were obtained from peripheral blood. Written as DNA, the CDR3 is TGCAGTGCTCAAGACAGCGAGCAGTACTTC. This gives the protein CSAQDSEQYF.